What follows is one TCR beta chain and its context. This CDR3 has 18 amino acids. From germline, CDR1 is MGHRA and CDR2 YSYEKL. Trimming removed 0 bases from V and 3 bases from J, with 19 bases in between. This sample is part of a study of shared clonotypes between healthy human individuals. Study-wide background: In total, the donors were two women and a few men aged 18 to 49.

Produced via immunoSEQ multiplex PCR; TCRdb's table is partial and in-frame only. The table records approximately 2,300,000 clones, less than 95% of them present only once. The specimen sequenced was naive CD4+ T cells from PBMCs. Specified subset: CD45RA+ positively selected. The sequence came from a man younger than 35 in good health. Some clones in this sample may be carry-over from other donors' samples. The rearrangement joins TRBV4-1 to TRBJ2-3; D unclear. This CDR3 reads CASSQERTPSTATDTQYF. For the CDR3, the DNA is TGCGCCAGCAGCCAAGAAAGAACCCCGTCCACCGCAACAGATACGCAGTATTTT.